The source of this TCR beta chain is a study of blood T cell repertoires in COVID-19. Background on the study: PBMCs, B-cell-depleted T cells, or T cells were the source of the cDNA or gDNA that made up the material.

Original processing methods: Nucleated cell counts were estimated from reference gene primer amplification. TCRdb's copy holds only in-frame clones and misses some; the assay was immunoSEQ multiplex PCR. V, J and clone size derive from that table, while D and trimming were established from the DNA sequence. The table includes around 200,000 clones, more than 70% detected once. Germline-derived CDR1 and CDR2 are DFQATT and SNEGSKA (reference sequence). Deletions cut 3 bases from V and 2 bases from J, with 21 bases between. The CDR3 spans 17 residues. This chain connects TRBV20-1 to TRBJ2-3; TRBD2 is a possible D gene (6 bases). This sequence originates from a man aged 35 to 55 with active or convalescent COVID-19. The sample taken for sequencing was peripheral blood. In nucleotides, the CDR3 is TGCAGTGCTAGTGCCTGGGGGGAGGTTAGGGTCACAGATACGCAGTATTTT. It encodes CSASAWGEVRVTDTQYF.